These 24 T cell receptor beta chains were all obtained from the same sample, sequenced in a study of T cells in Graves' hyperthyroidism and ophthalmopathy. It was RNA transcripts that yielded the amplified TCR beta CDR3 regions. The HTBI set primed first-round TCR CDR3 RT-PCR. Each CDR3 protein gets one entry after TCRdb re-called the multiplex PCR reads with MiXCR. Of a few hundred thousand distinct CDR3 sequences in the sample, 25% were seen once. Sequencing was performed on blood. These receptors came from a man aged 50-59 years with Graves' hyperthyroidism.

This clonotype was picked up many times. The V and J genes are TRBV6-1 and TRBJ2-3; TRBD2 is a possible D gene (6 bases). The CDR3 sequence is 15 residues long. The V gene's germline CDR1 is MNHNS and CDR2 SASEGT. V was trimmed by 4 bases and J by 0 bases, leaving 11 bases between them. The CDR3 coding sequence is TGTGCCAGCAGTGGCGGTAGCGGTAGCACAGATACGCAGTATTTT. Protein: CASSGGSGSTDTQYF.

J is TRBJ1-4 and V is TRBV4-1; 7 bases agree with TRBD1. Germline-derived CDR1 and CDR2 are MGHRA and YSYEKL. J lost 0 bases, V lost 2 bases, and 6 bases had no gene match. The CDR3 has 17 amino acids. CDR3 coding DNA: TGCGCCAGCAGCCAAAGAAGGGGGCCCTCAACTAATGAAAAACTGTTTTTT. Its protein is CASSQRRGPSTNEKLFF.

This clonotype was counted ten times or more. The chain links TRBV20-1 to TRBJ2-7, with 10 bases matching TRBD1. With 1 base clipped from V and 3 bases from J, the junction kept 9 bases outside the gene matches. CDR3 length equals 16 residues. Germline-derived CDR1 and CDR2 are DFQATT and SNEGSKA (reference sequence). In DNA, the CDR3 is TGCAGTGCTAGAGCCTCCGGGACAGGGGCAGGCTACGAGCAGTACTTC. It is translated as CSARASGTGAGYEQYF.

In its sample, this clonotype was seen a few times. The chain joins TRBV7-9 to TRBJ2-2; D remains unclear. The CDR3 spans 13 residues. Trimming stripped 4 bases from V and 6 bases from J, with 9 bases between. Looked up from germline, CDR1 is SEHNR and CDR2 is FQNEAQ (reference sequence). CDR3 protein: CASSSWEAGELFF. CDR3 DNA: TGTGCCAGCAGCTCGTGGGAAGCCGGGGAGCTGTTTTTT.

The V call is TRBV6-5, the J call TRBJ1-6; no definite D call. There are 15 residues in the CDR3. CDR1 and CDR2 (germline): MNHEY, SVGAGI. V lost 0 bases, J lost 9 bases, and 12 bases lay in between. The CDR3 DNA reads as TGTGCCAGCAGTTACTCAGATGATTCGCGTTCACCCCTCCACTTT. Translating it yields CASSYSDDSRSPLHF.

At least ten counts were recorded for this clonotype. The V call is TRBV2, the J call TRBJ2-1; no reliable D call. The CDR3 is made up of 13 amino acids. V lost 4 bases and J lost 3, with 7 bases in between. Germline V lookup: CDR1 SNHLY, CDR2 FYNNEI. CDR3 amino acids: CASSVSDYNEQFF. The CDR3 DNA reads TGTGCCAGCAGTGTGTCAGACTACAATGAGCAGTTCTTC.

The V call is TRBV5-6, the J call TRBJ2-2; D gene unclear. CDR1 and CDR2 (germline): SGHDT, YYEEEE. V shed 4 bases and J shed 2 bases, with 6 bases lying between them. The CDR3 consists of 13 residues. In nucleotides, the CDR3 is TGTGCCAGCAGCAGCTATAACACCGGGGAGCTGTTTTTT. It is translated as CASSSYNTGELFF.

About this clonotype itself: This could be a read error, since a much larger clone is one nucleotide away. CDR3 protein: CASSPQEGLEAFF. In nucleotides, the CDR3 is TGTGCCAGCAGCCCCCAGGAGGGACTTGAAGCTTTCTTT. V and J are TRBV11-3 and TRBJ1-1, with D tentatively TRBD1 (5 bases). In germline, CDR1 is SGHNT, CDR2 YENEEA. This CDR3 comprises 13 residues. V lost 5 bases and J lost 7, with 14 bases in between.

This chain uses TRBV7-9 with TRBJ1-5; 8 nucleotides match TRBD1. There are 14 residues in the CDR3. With 1 base clipped from V and 5 bases from J, the junction kept 1 base outside the gene matches. Germline V lookup: CDR1 SEHNR, CDR2 FQNEAQ (reference sequence). CDR3 sequence (DNA): TGTGCCAGCAGCTTAGGGGACAGGTATCAGCCCCAGCATTTT. Amino acids: CASSLGDRYQPQHF.

This clonotype was seen a few times. The chain couples TRBV10-2 to TRBJ2-7; tentatively, D is TRBD1 (5 bases). Trimming left V 10 bases short and J 7 bases short, with 14 bases between. The CDR3 loop spans 11 amino acids. Germline V gene sequence: CDR1 WSHSY, CDR2 SAAADI. The CDR3 protein is CATERGAEQYF. Here the CDR3 DNA reads TGCGCCACCGAACGTGGGGCAGAGCAGTACTTC.

This clonotype appeared a few times. The J gene is TRBJ1-5, the V gene TRBV20-1; TRBD1 agrees at 8 bases. The CDR3 spans 18 residues. Germline CDR1 and CDR2: DFQATT and SNEGSKA (reference sequence). Germline trimming cut 1 base from V and 0 bases from J; bases unmatched to any gene: 11. CDR3 sequence: CSARAQIGQGDSNQPQHF. The CDR3 DNA reads TGCAGTGCTAGAGCTCAAATAGGACAGGGCGATAGCAATCAGCCCCAGCATTTT.

The table lists this clonotype with a few counts. J is TRBJ1-1 and V is TRBV3-1; TRBD1 agrees at 7 bases. V lost 4 bases to trimming and J lost 4 bases; unmatched junction nucleotides: 9. Germline CDR1 LGHDT, CDR2 YNNKEL (reference sequence). This CDR3 spans 15 amino acids. CDR3 coding DNA: TGTGCCAGCAGCCTAAGACAGGGCGCGCGCACTGAAGCTTTCTTT. This codes for CASSLRQGARTEAFF. The variable domain in full, with the rest retrieved from reference TRBV3-1 and TRBJ1-1, is DTAVSQTPKYLVTQMGNDKSIKCEQNLGHDTMYWYKQDSKKFLKIMFSYNNKELIINETVPNRFSPKSPDKAHLNLHINSLELGDSAVYFCASSLRQGARTEAFFGQGTRLTVV.

In this sample, this clonotype turned up many times. This chain uses TRBV5-5 with TRBJ2-7; TRBD1 matches 8 bases. J lost 2 bases, V lost 1 base, and 5 bases had no gene match. The CDR3 loop spans 15 amino acids. The germline V gene has CDR1 SGHKS and CDR2 YYEKEE (reference sequence). The CDR3 sequence: CASSLSGQGTYEQYF. DNA for the CDR3: TGTGCCAGCAGCTTGTCCGGACAGGGCACCTACGAGCAGTACTTC. The full variable domain, its missing parts supplied by reference TRBV5-5 and TRBJ2-7, is DAGVTQSPTHLIKTRGQQVTLRCSPISGHKSVSWYQQVLGQGPQFIFQYYEKEERGRGNFPDRFSARQFPNYSSELNVNALLLGDSALYLCASSLSGQGTYEQYFGPGTRLTVT.

The rearrangement links TRBV28 to TRBJ2-7, with a tentative D call TRBD2 (6 bases). The CDR3 spans 14 residues. CDR1 is MDHEN and CDR2 is SYDVKM in the germline V gene. Trimming removed 2 bases from V and 1 base from J, with 9 bases in between. The CDR3 region is CASSLAGHSYEQYF. The CDR3 DNA reads as TGTGCCAGCAGTTTAGCGGGGCATTCCTACGAGCAGTACTTC.

This clonotype was seen more than once but under ten times. This may arise from a read error, as a much more abundant clone is one base away. This chain joins TRBV2 and TRBJ2-5; no reliable D call. This CDR3 is 11 amino acids long. Trimming stripped 7 bases from V and 0 bases from J, with 3 bases between. Germline V gene lookup returns CDR1 SNHLY and CDR2 FYNNEI. CDR3 in DNA: TGTGCCAGCAACTACCAAGAGACCCAGTACTTC. It codes for CASNYQETQYF.

The J gene is TRBJ1-1, the V gene TRBV6-2 or TRBV6-3; possibly TRBD1 for D (5 bases). Germline assignment: CDR1 MNHEY and CDR2 SVGEGT. V lost 6 bases and J 5 bases, leaving 16 bases between the germline ends. The CDR3 is 14 amino acids. The CDR3 protein is CASSPLAGRTEAFF. Here the CDR3 DNA reads TGTGCCAGCAGCCCCCTCGCAGGGCGGACTGAAGCTTTCTTT.

V and J are TRBV18 and TRBJ2-1, with D tentatively TRBD1 or TRBD2 (5 bases each). CDR1 is KGHSH and CDR2 is LQKENI in the germline V gene. The germline V and J ends were trimmed by 2 bases and 10 bases, with 12 bases remaining between them. This CDR3 has 13 residues. CDR3 sequence: CASSPGTLIEQFF. The CDR3 DNA follows: TGTGCCAGCTCACCAGGGACGTTGATCGAGCAGTTCTTC.

This clonotype was observed at least ten times. V gene TRBV28 combines with J gene TRBJ2-3; no clear D gene. This CDR3 comprises 15 residues. The ends were cut back, 4 bases at V and 4 bases at J, with 15 bases in the middle. From germline, CDR1 is MDHEN and CDR2 SYDVKM. CDR3 protein: CASSSDGVSSDTQYF. The CDR3 DNA reads as TGTGCCAGCAGTTCGGACGGAGTCAGCTCAGATACGCAGTATTTT.

Comments on this clonotype: Because the CDR3 is missing its conserved closing phenylalanine or tryptophan, this is likely a read error. The chain has TRBV19 and TRBJ1-1; TRBD1 is a possible D gene (5 bases). The V end was cut by 6 bases, the J end by 1 base, with 12 bases between. The CDR3 runs 14 residues. Per germline, CDR1 LNHDA and CDR2 SQIVND (reference sequence). CDR3: CASSRQKKNTEAFL. CDR3 nucleotides: TGTGCCAGTAGCAGACAGAAAAAGAACACTGAAGCTTTCCTT.

CDR3 sequence (DNA): TGCAGTGCTAGAGATCACACAGGGTTAGGCACAGATACGCAGTATTTT. Protein sequence: CSARDHTGLGTDTQYF. The chain uses TRBV20-1 and TRBJ2-3, with D possibly being TRBD1 (6 bases). Trimming removed 0 bases at V and 1 base at J, with 14 bases between. Germline V gene lookup returns CDR1 DFQATT and CDR2 SNEGSKA (reference sequence). This CDR3 has 16 residues.

This clonotype was counted once. Since a much larger clone is just one base distant, this may be a read error. The V gene is TRBV5-1, the J gene TRBJ2-1; 11 nucleotides align to TRBD2. The CDR3 is 15 residues long. The V and J ends lost 4 bases and 7 bases, in that order; junction bases with no gene match: 7. The germline V gene has CDR1 SGHRS and CDR2 YFSETQ. The CDR3 reads CASSRTSGSANEQFF. The CDR3 nucleotides are TGCGCCAGCAGCCGGACTAGCGGGTCCGCTAATGAGCAGTTCTTC.

This clonotype turned up a few times. The V and J genes are TRBV11-2 and TRBJ2-2; D gene ambiguous. The CDR3 loop spans 13 amino acids. Between the trimmed V and J ends, which lost 2 bases and 5 bases, there was a span of 6 bases. The germline V gene has CDR1 SGHAT and CDR2 FQNNGV. Here the CDR3 reads CASSLFQTGELFF. The CDR3 nucleotides read TGTGCCAGCAGCTTATTCCAAACCGGGGAGCTGTTTTTT.

The genes are TRBV28 and TRBJ1-3, with a weak D call TRBD1 (5 bases). Between the trimmed V and J ends, which lost 5 bases and 5 bases, there was a span of 19 bases. CDR1 and CDR2 (germline): MDHEN, SYDVKM. The CDR3 sequence is 16 residues long. The CDR3 reads CASSPNPRDSRNTIYF. The CDR3 DNA is TGTGCCAGCAGTCCTAACCCCCGGGACTCCCGAAACACCATATATTTT.

This sequence joins TRBV5-6 and TRBJ2-3, with TRBD2 as a possible D gene (7 bases). The CDR3 extends over 15 amino acids. The V gene's germline CDR1 is SGHDT and CDR2 YYEEEE. The ends were cut back, 2 bases at V and 1 base at J, with 11 bases in the middle. This chain's CDR3 is CASSFRGAGTDTQYF. The CDR3 bases are TGTGCCAGCAGCTTTCGGGGGGCGGGCACAGATACGCAGTATTTT.